Listed below are T cell receptor beta chains from one sample, sequenced in a study of cytomegalovirus exposure and HLA in healthy donors. TCRdb keeps only in-frame clones here, not all; method: immunoSEQ multiplex PCR. This repertoire includes nearly 35,000 clones. The sample consisted of PBMCs. The receptors originated from a woman in her 40s in good health and CMV-seropositive. Both conserved end residues are part of each CDR3. Fields, in order: CDR3 DNA, CDR3 protein, J gene, V gene, CDR3 length, D gene. D genes are given only for firm matches.

DNA: TGTGCCAGCACCCGGGGGGCAGGAGGCTACACCTTC
CDR3: CASTRGAGGYTF
J: TRBJ1-2
V: TRBV11-2
length: 12
D: NA

DNA: TGTGCCAGCAGCCAAGATGGGACTAGCGGTCACAATGAGCAGTTCTTC
CDR3: CASSQDGTSGHNEQFF
J: TRBJ2-1
V: TRBV4-2
length: 16
D: TRBD2

DNA: TGTGCCAGCAGCCCTCAGGGGGCTGGGACTGAAGCTTTCTTT
CDR3: CASSPQGAGTEAFF
J: TRBJ1-1
V: TRBV9
length: 14
D: TRBD1

DNA: TGTGCCTGGGGACAGGGCTATAGCAATCAGCCCCAGCATTTT
CDR3: CAWGQGYSNQPQHF
J: TRBJ1-5
V: TRBV30
length: 14
D: TRBD1

DNA: TGTGCCAGCAGTGAACCGGGACAGGGAATCCACGAGCAGTACTTC
CDR3: CASSEPGQGIHEQYF
J: TRBJ2-7
V: TRBV28
length: 15
D: TRBD1

DNA: TGCGCCAGCAGCACAGAGGGGGCTGTTTTAAATGCTTTCTTT
CDR3: CASSTEGAVLNAFF
J: TRBJ1-1
V: TRBV5-1
length: 14
D: TRBD1

DNA: TGTGCCAGCAGGGACAGCAGAAAAGAGACCCAGTACTTC
CDR3: CASRDSRKETQYF
J: TRBJ2-5
V: TRBV6-1
length: 13
D: NA

DNA: TGCGCCAGCAGCTCTCAAGCGGGGCTACGCTACGAGCAGTACTTC
CDR3: CASSSQAGLRYEQYF
J: TRBJ2-7
V: TRBV4-3
length: 15
D: TRBD2

DNA: TGTGCCAGCAGCGTCTACGGGAACCACAATGAGCAGTTCTTC
CDR3: CASSVYGNHNEQFF
J: TRBJ2-1
V: TRBV7-3
length: 14
D: NA

DNA: TGTGCCAGCAGACTATCAGGGGTGATGGAGACCCAGTACTTC
CDR3: CASRLSGVMETQYF
J: TRBJ2-5
V: TRBV28
length: 14
D: NA

DNA: TGTGCCAGCAGTTCCCCCCCGACTAGCGGATACGAGCAGTACTTC
CDR3: CASSSPPTSGYEQYF
J: TRBJ2-7
V: TRBV27
length: 15
D: TRBD2

DNA: TGTGCCAGCAGTCCTGGACAGTACACTGAAGCTTTCTTT
CDR3: CASSPGQYTEAFF
J: TRBJ1-1
V: TRBV6-5
length: 13
D: NA

DNA: TGTGCCAGCTCTCCGGGATCTGGAAACACCATATATTTT
CDR3: CASSPGSGNTIYF
J: TRBJ1-3
V: TRBV18
length: 13
D: NA